One T cell receptor (beta chain) is described in this entry. This clonotype was counted a few times. This receptor's antigen is unknown. Qualities for individual bases were not recorded, and no much larger clone is one base off. The data belong to a study of T-cell memory formation after mild COVID-19 (TCRdb year 2021). Background for the entire study: TCR sequence clusters from the two donors were largely donor specific. Two young, previously healthy adult volunteers made up the cohort, one male and one female. In a couple of donors, T-cell clones that expanded and contracted after mild COVID-19 were tracked by sequencing TCRalpha and TCRbeta repertoires over time.

Sequencer: Illumina NovaSeq 6000. TCRalpha and TCRbeta cDNA libraries were built by 5'RACE with constant-segment primers, adding sample barcodes and unique molecular identifiers. Trizol reagent was used to extract RNA from every sample. Amplification of the libraries took two PCR steps, and the second step added a second sample barcode plus Illumina TruSeq adapters. Libraries were sequenced on an Illumina NovaSeq with 2 x 150 bp paired-end reads. As for how the authors treated the data: The reads were demultiplexed and collapsed into UMI-guided consensus sequences using migec v1.2.7. Using mixcr v2.1.11, UMI consensuses were aligned to TRA and TRB V and J templates and then assembled into clonotypes. Clonotypes were classified as expanded or contracted when called significant by both edgeR and NoisET, with noise models trained on biological replicates. For edgeR calls, the cutoffs were a false discovery rate-adjusted p below 0.01 and a log2 fold-change threshold of 1. PCA with hierarchical clustering of max-normalized trajectories of the 1000 most abundant clonotypes was used as exploratory dynamics analysis. Separately sequenced CD4+ and CD8+ repertoires were used to assign a CD4 or CD8 phenotype to each responding clone. TCRdb reworked the public reads: Q25 trimming with fastp, MiXCR clone assembly, productive beta chains retained. Rows are unified per CDR3 protein, each entry keeping the most common DNA and genes. The V and J calls, along with clone size, are taken from TCRdb and not from the paper's own processing. Recorded for this sample are roughly 86,000 distinct CDR3 sequences; around 13% of them occurred a single time. The top ten clonotypes cover about a quarter of the sample.

Ficoll-Paque density gradient centrifugation was the method used to isolate PBMCs. Summary of the overall study and its limitations: Balanced CD4/CD8 phenotypes were observed for clones contracting from day 15 to 85, whereas a bias towards CD4+ was observed for a second wave of clones expanding from day 15 to 37. Only a couple of mild cases were covered by the study, and larger cohorts that include severe cases with pre-infection samples were considered necessary. SARS-CoV-2 specificity of the second-wave clones peaking on day 37 was not confirmed. Contracting CD4+ clones were found mainly in CM and EM memory subsets, while CD8+ clones were enriched in EMRA. Some responding clones were found in pre-infection memory, which suggests that pre-existing cross-reactive memory T cells took part in the SARS-CoV-2 response.

From its cysteine to its phenylalanine, the CDR3 spans 14 amino acids. Only the CDR3 part of the read is kept: 42 bases, read in frame from the first base. Deletion took 5 bases off V and 1 base off J, with a span of 8 bases between the germline ends. For CDR1 and CDR2, the germline V gene lists SGHVS and FQNEAQ. Recombination connected TRBV7-8 to TRBJ2-2; the D gene assignment is ambiguous. The source material was PBMCs or a T cell subset sorted from them (not recorded which). The source of this sequence is an adult woman who had mild COVID-19 (a few samples of this study predate the infection). The sample titles of this study are shuffled in the database, so cell type and time point are left out; the donor was told from shared clones. This receptor carries the CDR3 CASSASGNTGELFF. The sequenced DNA is TGTGCCAGCAGCGCCTCCGGGAACACCGGGGAGCTGTTTTTT. Joined to the reference TRBV7-8 and TRBJ2-2 proteins, this CDR3 gives the full variable domain: GAGVSQSPRYKVAKRGQDVALRCDPISGHVSLFWYQQALGQGPEFLTYFQNEAQLDKSGLPSDRFFAERPEGSVSTLKIQRTQQEDSAVYLCASSASGNTGELFFGEGSRLTVL.